Listed below are T cell receptor beta chains from one sample, sequenced in a study of human T cells and chemical hapten exposure. One entry per CDR3 protein, called by TCRdb with MiXCR from the RACE reads. The sample yields nearly 350,000 distinct CDR3 sequences, approximately 6.9% seen once. The source material was whole blood, sampled in connection with sensitization to the hapten diphenylcyclopropenone (DPC). The source of these receptors is a young woman with alopecia areata. Some clones in this sample may be carry-over from other donors' samples. The CDR3 runs from the conserved cysteine through the conserved F or W. The D gene is left open where the match is weak. The size of a clone is reported for some rows only, either as once, few or many, or as a class for expanded clones.

>TRBD1|TRBV6-1|TRBJ1-2|few
CASRIDEWTGGGVNYGYTF
TGTGCCAGCAGAATCGACGAATGGACAGGGGGAGGGGTTAACTATGGCTACACCTTC
>NA|TRBV5-4|TRBJ2-1|NA
CASSFARGAATGEQFF
TGTGCCAGCAGCTTCGCGAGGGGGGCCGCTACGGGAGAGCAGTTCTTC
>NA|TRBV28|TRBJ1-4|NA
CASRDRTNEKLFF
TGTGCCAGCAGGGACAGAACTAATGAAAAACTGTTTTTT
>TRBD2|TRBV25-1|TRBJ2-3|many
CASSTPGLAGFTQYF
TGTGCCAGCAGTACGCCGGGACTAGCGGGGTTCACGCAGTATTTT
>NA|TRBV7-9|TRBJ2-5|few
CASSPEEETQYF
TGTGCCAGCAGCCCCGAGGAGGAGACCCAGTACTTC
>NA|TRBV6-1|TRBJ1-3|few
CASSEAWAGTGNTIYF
TGTGCCAGCAGTGAAGCGTGGGCAGGGACTGGAAACACCATATATTTT
>NA|TRBV18|TRBJ2-3|few
CASSRRADTQYF
TGTGCCAGCTCACGCAGGGCCGATACGCAGTATTTT
>NA|TRBV6-2/TRBV6-3|TRBJ2-7|few
CASSYSTLSTGRPYEQYF
TGTGCCAGCAGTTACTCGACCCTCTCGACAGGGAGGCCCTACGAGCAGTACTTC
>TRBD2|TRBV7-3|TRBJ2-2|NA
CASSSLAGCLTGELFF
TGTGCCAGCAGCTCGTTAGCGGGGTGCTTGACCGGGGAGCTGTTTTTT
>TRBD1|TRBV6-2/TRBV6-3|TRBJ1-2|NA
CASSFPPGQGLDGYTF
TGTGCCAGCAGTTTCCCACCGGGACAGGGACTCGATGGCTACACCTTC
>TRBD1|TRBV4-3|TRBJ2-3|few
CASSQTGGYTDTQYF
TGCGCCAGCAGCCAGACAGGGGGTTACACAGATACGCAGTATTTT
>TRBD1|TRBV6-6|TRBJ1-1|few
CASSYVIQGAVTEAFF
TGTGCCAGCAGTTACGTTATACAGGGGGCCGTGACTGAAGCTTTCTTT
>NA|TRBV20-1|TRBJ1-1|few
CSAMAALETEAFF
TGCAGTGCTATGGCTGCCCTCGAGACTGAAGCTTTCTTT
>TRBD1|TRBV6-2/TRBV6-3|TRBJ2-4|many
CASSLGQGKNIQYF
TGTGCCAGCAGTTTGGGACAGGGGAAAAACATTCAGTACTTC
>NA|TRBV20-1|TRBJ1-5|few
CSARGGLSNQPQHF
TGCAGTGCTAGAGGGGGCCTTAGCAATCAGCCCCAGCATTTT
>NA|TRBV6-1|TRBJ2-5|few
CASFRDSLLRSQYF
TGTGCCAGCTTCCGGGATTCCTTATTGAGGTCCCAGTACTTC
>NA|TRBV4-3|TRBJ2-3|many
CASSQDYRPETQYF
TGCGCCAGCAGCCAAGATTACAGGCCCGAGACGCAGTATTTT
>NA|TRBV6-5|TRBJ2-3|NA
CASSYSLGADTQYF
TGTGCCAGCAGTTACTCCCTGGGGGCAGATACGCAGTATTTT
>NA|TRBV29-1|TRBJ2-3|few
CSVDLGATDTQYF
TGCAGCGTTGACCTGGGGGCAACAGATACGCAGTATTTT
>NA|TRBV12-3/TRBV12-4|TRBJ2-7|few
CASSSGSGGNYEQYF
TGTGCCAGCAGTTCAGGGTCCGGCGGAAACTACGAGCAGTACTTC
>NA|TRBV29-1|TRBJ2-5|NA
CSVETYAAQETQYF
TGCAGCGTTGAGACCTACGCCGCGCAAGAGACCCAGTACTTC
>NA|TRBV4-2|TRBJ2-3|NA
CASSQDGGGASDTQYF
TGTGCCAGCAGCCAAGATGGGGGCGGGGCCTCAGATACGCAGTATTTT
>NA|TRBV4-2|TRBJ2-1|many
CASSQGGGILDEQFF
TGTGCCAGCAGCCAAGGTGGCGGGATATTGGATGAGCAGTTCTTC
>NA|TRBV2|TRBJ1-3|NA
CASSEQGFRGTRTNSGNTIYF
TGTGCCAGCAGTGAACAGGGGTTCCGGGGAACCCGAACGAACTCTGGAAACACCATATATTTT
>TRBD2|TRBV12-3/TRBV12-4|TRBJ2-1|few
CASSTRTRSGEQFF
TGTGCCAGCAGTACTCGGACTAGATCGGGGGAGCAGTTCTTC
>NA|TRBV6-1|TRBJ2-3|NA
CASSSGDAATDTQYF
TGTGCCAGCAGTAGTGGGGACGCCGCCACAGATACGCAGTATTTT
>TRBD1|TRBV20-1|TRBJ2-7|many
CSARDRTGRLNEQYF
TGCAGTGCTAGAGATCGGACAGGACGACTCAACGAGCAGTACTTC
>TRBD1|TRBV14|TRBJ2-2|many
CASSRYLTGTGYPGELFF
TGTGCCAGCAGCCGATACCTAACCGGGACAGGGTATCCCGGGGAGCTGTTTTTT
>NA|TRBV7-2|TRBJ2-5|NA
CASSRGFRQETQYF
TGTGCCAGCAGCCGGGGGTTTCGCCAAGAGACCCAGTACTTC
>NA|TRBV2|TRBJ1-1|few
CASSVESSGTEAFF
TGTGCCAGCAGTGTAGAGTCCTCGGGTACTGAAGCTTTCTTT
>NA|TRBV2|TRBJ1-2|few
CASSGPGSAGLNGYTF
TGTGCCAGCAGTGGTCCCGGGTCCGCGGGGCTTAATGGCTACACCTTC
>NA|TRBV12-3/TRBV12-4|TRBJ1-6|many
CASSQDSYNSPLHF
TGTGCCAGCAGCCAGGACTCCTATAATTCACCCCTCCACTTT
>NA|TRBV11-2|TRBJ1-5|NA
CATTRFLWEF
TGTGCCACCACTCGGTTTCTATGGGAATTT
>NA|TRBV5-4|TRBJ2-7|many
CASTPGGTVYEQYF
TGTGCCAGCACCCCCGGCGGGACGGTCTACGAGCAGTACTTC
>TRBD2|TRBV18|TRBJ2-7|many
CASRRGTSGGAYEQYF
TGTGCCAGCCGAAGGGGGACTAGCGGGGGAGCCTACGAGCAGTACTTC
>NA|TRBV3-1|TRBJ2-3|many
CASSQDRDAGTDTQYF
TGTGCCAGCAGCCAAGATCGGGATGCGGGCACAGATACGCAGTATTTT
>NA|TRBV6-5|TRBJ2-2|NA
CASSYWAGNTGELFF
TGTGCCAGCAGTTACTGGGCAGGGAACACCGGGGAGCTGTTTTTT
>NA|TRBV9|TRBJ2-3|NA
CASQTAPTDTQYF
TGTGCCAGCCAGACGGCGCCCACAGATACGCAGTATTTT
>NA|TRBV3-1|TRBJ2-2|few
CASSREAGELFF
TGTGCCAGCAGTCGGGAAGCCGGGGAGCTGTTTTTT
>NA|TRBV6-5|TRBJ1-6|NA
CASSLMAGSYNSPLHF
TGTGCCAGCAGTTTAATGGCGGGCTCCTATAATTCACCCCTCCACTTT
>NA|TRBV20-1|TRBJ1-5|NA
CSASGTANQPQHF
TGCAGTGCTAGCGGTACAGCGAATCAGCCCCAGCATTTT
>NA|TRBV12-3/TRBV12-4|TRBJ2-2|few
CASSLAHGGTGELFF
TGTGCCAGCAGTTTAGCACACGGGGGCACCGGGGAGCTGTTTTTT
>NA|TRBV6-5|TRBJ1-5|few
CASGISGPWGQPQHF
TGTGCCAGCGGGATCTCCGGGCCATGGGGTCAGCCCCAGCATTTT
>NA|TRBV6-1|TRBJ2-7|few
CASSTQAYEQYF
TGTGCCAGCAGTACACAGGCCTACGAGCAGTACTTC
>TRBD1|TRBV6-5|TRBJ2-6|few
CASTRDSYSGANVLTF
TGTGCCAGCACCAGGGACAGCTACTCTGGGGCCAACGTCCTGACTTTC
>NA|TRBV4-2|TRBJ1-1|few
CASSVQENTEAFF
TGTGCCAGCAGCGTTCAGGAGAACACTGAAGCTTTCTTT
>NA|TRBV21-1|TRBJ2-1|NA
CASSKESSGGPSSYNEQFF
TGTGCCAGCAGCAAAGAGAGTAGCGGGGGGCCTAGCTCCTACAATGAGCAGTTCTTC
>TRBD1|TRBV18|TRBJ1-1|NA
CASSPEQGDATEAFF
TGTGCCAGCTCACCGGAACAGGGGGACGCCACTGAAGCTTTCTTT
>TRBD1|TRBV28|TRBJ1-1|many
CASSRQGSGIMNTEAFF
TGTGCCAGCAGCCGACAGGGGTCGGGAATCATGAACACTGAAGCTTTCTTT
>NA|TRBV28|TRBJ1-2|few
CASTPDGSEGYTF
TGTGCCAGCACCCCGGACGGCTCGGAGGGCTACACCTTC
>NA|TRBV20-1|TRBJ1-2|NA
CSARDPDRPNYGYTF
TGCAGTGCTAGAGATCCAGACCGACCCAACTATGGCTACACCTTC
>NA|TRBV7-9|TRBJ1-5|NA
CASSLAGGGQPQHF
TGTGCCAGCAGCTTAGCGGGCGGGGGTCAGCCCCAGCATTTT
>NA|TRBV3-1|TRBJ2-3|many
CASSLHSRGAGTDTQYF
TGTGCCAGCAGCTTACACTCCCGGGGGGCAGGCACAGATACGCAGTATTTT
>TRBD1|TRBV7-9|TRBJ1-1|few
CASSSGTGFYTEAFF
TGTGCCAGCAGCTCAGGGACAGGGTTTTACACTGAAGCTTTCTTT
>NA|TRBV7-3|TRBJ2-5|few
CASSFTGRETQYF
TGTGCCAGCAGCTTTACTGGGAGGGAGACCCAGTACTTC
>TRBD2|TRBV13|TRBJ2-1|few
CASSLGSGGAVNEQFF
TGTGCCAGCAGCTTAGGTAGCGGGGGGGCCGTCAATGAGCAGTTCTTC
>NA|TRBV6-1|TRBJ1-4|many
CASREPMGEKLFF
TGTGCCAGCCGGGAACCTATGGGGGAAAAACTGTTTTTT
>NA|TRBV4-3|TRBJ2-1|few
CASRQDNGGANEQFF
TGCGCCAGCAGGCAAGATAATGGGGGGGCGAATGAGCAGTTCTTC
>NA|TRBV6-1|TRBJ2-7|NA
CASSEFIRETYEQYF
TGTGCCAGCAGTGAATTTATTAGGGAAACCTACGAGCAGTACTTC